In its sample, the clone carrying this TCR beta chain was seen once. Its antigen is not identified. CD4+CD25+CD127- Tregs, CD4+CD25- non-Tregs, CD4 and CD8 cells were sorted. These data are taken from a study of Tregs in tolerant kidney transplant recipients. Whole-study results and caveats: Biological reproducibility was not directly addressed in this study.

The data were produced by immunoSEQ multiplex PCR, yet TCRdb's version contains in-frame clones alone and is incomplete. The table has some 70,000 clones, roughly 89% seen once. Material: CD4+ T cells from blood. The receptor comes from a human donor in good health.

The CDR3 is CASSQHGRGDWETQYF. The CDR3, as DNA: TGTGCCAGCAGCCAACATGGCAGGGGGGATTGGGAGACCCAGTACTTC. The chain uses TRBV14 and TRBJ2-5; D possibly corresponds to TRBD1 (7 bases). Trimming left V 2 bases short and J 5 bases short, with 18 bases between. Germline CDR1 is SGHDN and CDR2 is FVKESK. The CDR3 is 16 amino acids.